This T cell receptor beta chain was captured in a study of PD-1 blockade in mismatch repair-deficient tumors (dated 2017 in TCRdb). A note on the overall study: Between late 2013 and late 2016, the trial enrolled approximately 87 consecutive patients with 12 types of mismatch repair-deficient cancer, all of whom had received prior treatment and were progressing. Tumor-associated T cell clones in the peripheral blood of patients responding to PD-1 blockade were tracked using deep sequencing of TCR CDR3 regions.

The method was the immunoSEQ multiplex PCR assay. TCRdb limited this immuneACCESS table to in-frame rearrangements with V and J called. A share of clones is missing; checked studies link under half to unresolved V genes, and the rest is unexplained. Present in this sample are some 40,000 clones, over 70% of which were seen just once. The ten largest clones take up around 1% of the sample. Worth noting for this clone: The antigen it recognizes is unknown. Nothing much larger sits one base from this clone, and base qualities are not available.

V drops 5 bases and J drops 7 bases, leaving 14 bases in between. Counted from cysteine to phenylalanine, this CDR3 has 13 amino acids. This entry keeps only the CDR3 DNA: 39 bases, framed from base 1. CDR1 and CDR2 are read off the germline V gene (reference sequence) as MNHEY and SMNVEV. For every enrolled patient, mismatch repair deficiency was confirmed by either polymerase chain reaction or immunohistochemistry. TCR sequencing was carried out for three patients who responded to pembrolizumab therapy. In the phase II trial, pembrolizumab PD-1 blockade was tested prospectively in advanced mismatch repair-deficient cancers, no matter which tissue of origin the cancers came from. Peripheral blood T cell samples were gathered serially, both before PD-1 blockade started and at multiple time points afterward. The timing of each blood sample was reported as weeks after the first dose of pembrolizumab.

Broader findings and caveats from the paper: After pembrolizumab, tumor-resident clones, which were often undetectable in blood before treatment, expanded rapidly and then contracted, generally ahead of radiologic responses.

The receptor was derived from an adult with mismatch repair-deficient cancer. The sequence links TRBV27 to TRBJ1-1; D gene: possibly TRBD1, on 5 matching bases. The material was PBMCs, obtained about 40 weeks after starting pembrolizumab. The CDR3 reads CASSLPRVGEAFF. The DNA sequence is as follows: TGTGCCAGCAGTCTGCCCAGGGTGGGTGAAGCTTTCTTT.